This TCR beta chain was recorded in a study of spatial heterogeneity in lung cancer. Time point indicated: sample taken at primary tumor resection. Samples were donated by 72 untreated early-stage non-small cell lung cancer patients. Tumor, nontumor lung or frozen PBMC supplied whole RNA, sequenced without sorting. This clonotype counts as medium-sized. On each TCR cDNA molecule, a unique molecular identifier was present. TCRdb passed the 5' RACE reads through MiXCR, listing each CDR3 protein once. This sample has about 5,000 distinct CDR3 sequences, with about 3% found just once. The sequence came from a male donor with early-stage non-small cell lung cancer. The specimen comprised normal lung tissue next to the tumor, sampled at surgery.

CDR3 coding DNA: TGTGCCAGCAGCGGGCGGACAGCTGGAAACACCATATATTTT. Its protein product is CASSGRTAGNTIYF. The chain is built from TRBV7-9 and TRBJ1-3; D possibly corresponds to TRBD1 (6 bases). V shed 5 bases and J shed 2 bases, with 10 bases lying between them. The V gene's germline CDR1 is SEHNR and CDR2 FQNEAQ (reference sequence). The CDR3 spans 14 residues.